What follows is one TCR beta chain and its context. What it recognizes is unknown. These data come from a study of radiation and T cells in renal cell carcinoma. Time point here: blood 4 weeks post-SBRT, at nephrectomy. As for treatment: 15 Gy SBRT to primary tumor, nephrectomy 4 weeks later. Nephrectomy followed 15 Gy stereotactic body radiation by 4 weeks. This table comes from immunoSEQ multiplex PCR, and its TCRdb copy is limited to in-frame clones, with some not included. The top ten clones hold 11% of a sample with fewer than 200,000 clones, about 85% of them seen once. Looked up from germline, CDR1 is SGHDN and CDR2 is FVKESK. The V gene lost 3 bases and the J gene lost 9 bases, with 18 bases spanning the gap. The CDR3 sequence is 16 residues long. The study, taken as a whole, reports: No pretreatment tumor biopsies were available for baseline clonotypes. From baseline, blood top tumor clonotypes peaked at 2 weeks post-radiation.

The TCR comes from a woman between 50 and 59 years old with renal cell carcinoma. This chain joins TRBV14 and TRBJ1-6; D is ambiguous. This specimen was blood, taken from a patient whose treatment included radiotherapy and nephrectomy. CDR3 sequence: CASSQLGANSGSPLHF. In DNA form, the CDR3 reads TGTGCCAGCAGCCAGCTGGGAGCAAACAGTGGTTCACCCCTCCACTTT.